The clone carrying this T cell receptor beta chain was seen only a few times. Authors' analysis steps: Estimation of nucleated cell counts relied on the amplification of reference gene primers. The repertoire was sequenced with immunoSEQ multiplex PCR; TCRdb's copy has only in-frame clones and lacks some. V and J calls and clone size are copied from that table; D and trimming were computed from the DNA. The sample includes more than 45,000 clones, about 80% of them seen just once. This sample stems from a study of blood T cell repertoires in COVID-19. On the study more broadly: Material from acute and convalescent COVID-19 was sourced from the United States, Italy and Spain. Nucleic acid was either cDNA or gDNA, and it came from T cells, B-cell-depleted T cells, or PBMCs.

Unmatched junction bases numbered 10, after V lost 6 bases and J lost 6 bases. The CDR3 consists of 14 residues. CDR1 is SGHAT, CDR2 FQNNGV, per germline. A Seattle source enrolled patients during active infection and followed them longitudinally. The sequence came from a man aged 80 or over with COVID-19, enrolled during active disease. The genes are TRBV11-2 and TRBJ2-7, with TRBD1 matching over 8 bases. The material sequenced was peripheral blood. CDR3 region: CASRNWDRSSEQYF. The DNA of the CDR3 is TGTGCCAGCAGGAATTGGGACAGGTCCAGCGAGCAGTACTTC.